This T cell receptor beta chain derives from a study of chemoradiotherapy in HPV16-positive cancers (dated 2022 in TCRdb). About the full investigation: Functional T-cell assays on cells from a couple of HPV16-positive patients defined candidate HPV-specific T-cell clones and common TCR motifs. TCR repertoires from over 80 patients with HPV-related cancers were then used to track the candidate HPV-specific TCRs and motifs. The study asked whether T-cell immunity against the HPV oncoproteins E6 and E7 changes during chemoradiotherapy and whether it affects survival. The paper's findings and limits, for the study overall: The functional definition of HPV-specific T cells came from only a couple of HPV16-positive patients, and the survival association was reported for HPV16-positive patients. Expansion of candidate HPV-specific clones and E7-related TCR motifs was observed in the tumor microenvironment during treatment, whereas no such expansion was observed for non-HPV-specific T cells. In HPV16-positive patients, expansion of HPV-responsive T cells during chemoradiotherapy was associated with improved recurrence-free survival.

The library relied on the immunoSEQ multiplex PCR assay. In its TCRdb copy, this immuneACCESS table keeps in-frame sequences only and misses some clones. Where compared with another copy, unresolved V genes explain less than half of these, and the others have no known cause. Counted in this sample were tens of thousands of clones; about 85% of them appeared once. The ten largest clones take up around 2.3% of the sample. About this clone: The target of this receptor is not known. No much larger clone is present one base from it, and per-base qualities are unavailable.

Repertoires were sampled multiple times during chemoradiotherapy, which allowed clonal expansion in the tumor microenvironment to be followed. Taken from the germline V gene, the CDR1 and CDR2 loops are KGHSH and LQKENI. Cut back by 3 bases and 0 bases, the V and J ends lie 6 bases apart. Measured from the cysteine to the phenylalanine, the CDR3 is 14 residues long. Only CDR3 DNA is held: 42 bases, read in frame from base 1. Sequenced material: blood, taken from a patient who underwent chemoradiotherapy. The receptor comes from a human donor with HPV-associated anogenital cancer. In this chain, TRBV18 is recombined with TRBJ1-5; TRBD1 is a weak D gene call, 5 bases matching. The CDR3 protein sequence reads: CASSPGLSNQPQHF. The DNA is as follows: TGTGCCAGCTCACCGGGGCTTAGCAATCAGCCCCAGCATTTT. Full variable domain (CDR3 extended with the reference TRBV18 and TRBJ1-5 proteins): NAGVMQNPRHLVRRRGQEARLRCSPMKGHSHVYWYRQLPEEGLKFMVYLQKENIIDESGMPKERFSAEFPKEGPSILRIQQVVRGDSAAYFCASSPGLSNQPQHFGDGTRLSIL.